Sequencing of this T cell receptor beta chain was carried out in a study of cytomegalovirus exposure and HLA in healthy donors. In the PCR, 60 Vbeta and 13 Jbeta primers were used. Data came from immunoSEQ multiplex PCR; TCRdb stores just in-frame clones and leaves some out. This table has approximately 210,000 clones, around four fifths appearing once. CDR3 length: 14 amino acids. Trimming cost V 2 bases and J 0 bases, with 7 bases left between them. Germline CDR1 and CDR2: SNHLY and FYNNEI. Note on this clone: What it recognizes is unknown.

Study-level points and caveats: Roughly even sequencing depth across donors was the assumption behind the presence/absence analyses.

The sequencing sample was made of PBMCs. The receptor comes from a woman in her fifties or sixties in good health and CMV-seropositive. This chain joins TRBV2 and TRBJ1-2; D gene uncertain. The DNA of the CDR3 is TGTGCCAGCAGTGAACAGAACCCTAACTATGGCTACACCTTC. It yields the protein CASSEQNPNYGYTF. Full variable domain (remainder filled in from reference TRBV2 and TRBJ1-2): EPEVTQTPSHQVTQMGQEVILRCVPISNHLYFYWYRQILGQKVEFLVSFYNNEISEKSEIFDDQFSVERPDGSNFTLKIRSTKLEDSAMYFCASSEQNPNYGYTFGSGTRLTVV.